This section outlines one T cell receptor beta chain sequence together with its context. This entry is derived from a study of shared clonotypes between healthy human individuals. CDR3 length: 16 residues. Trimming at V came to 7 bases and at J to 8 bases, leaving 10 bases not matched to a gene. From germline, CDR1 is ENHRY and CDR2 SYGVKD. The repertoire was sequenced with immunoSEQ multiplex PCR; TCRdb's copy has only in-frame clones and lacks some. The profile covers around 2.1 million clones, with approximately 95% appearing a single time and 0.13% taken by the ten largest. This clonotype originated in a man younger than 35 in good health. The sample consisted of naive CD4+ T cells sorted from blood. The subset was: CD45RA+ positively selected. J is TRBJ2-1 and V is TRBV10-3; 14 positions agree with TRBD2. CDR3 coding DNA: TGTGCCATCACCCCTAACAAGGGACTAGCGGGAGATGAGCAGTTCTTC. It codes for CAITPNKGLAGDEQFF.